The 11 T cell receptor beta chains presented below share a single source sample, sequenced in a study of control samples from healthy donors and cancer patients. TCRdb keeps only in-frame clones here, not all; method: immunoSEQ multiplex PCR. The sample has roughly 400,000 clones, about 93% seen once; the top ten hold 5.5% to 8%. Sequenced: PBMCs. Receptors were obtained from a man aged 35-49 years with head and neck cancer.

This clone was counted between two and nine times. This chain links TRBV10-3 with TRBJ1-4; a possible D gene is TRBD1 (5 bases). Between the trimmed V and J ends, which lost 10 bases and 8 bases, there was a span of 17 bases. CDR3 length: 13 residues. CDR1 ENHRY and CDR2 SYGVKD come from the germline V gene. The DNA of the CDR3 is TGTGCCACCTCAGACGACAGCGGAGAAAAACTGTTTTTT. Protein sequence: CATSDDSGEKLFF.

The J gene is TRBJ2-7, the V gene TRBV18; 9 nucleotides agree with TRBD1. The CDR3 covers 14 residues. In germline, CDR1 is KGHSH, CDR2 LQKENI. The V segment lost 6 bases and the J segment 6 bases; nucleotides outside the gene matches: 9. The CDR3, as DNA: TGTGCCAGCTCGCCGGGACAGGGAAACGGCGAGCAGTACTTC. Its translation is CASSPGQGNGEQYF.

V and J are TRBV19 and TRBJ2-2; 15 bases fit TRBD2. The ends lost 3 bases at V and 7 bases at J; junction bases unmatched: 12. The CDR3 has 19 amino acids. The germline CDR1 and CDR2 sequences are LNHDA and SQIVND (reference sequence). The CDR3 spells CASSIFASGLAGGIGELFF. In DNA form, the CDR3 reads TGTGCCAGTAGTATTTTTGCCTCGGGACTAGCGGGAGGAATCGGGGAGCTGTTTTTT.

CDR3 in DNA: TGCGCCAGCAGCTTACAGGCTTTCCAGAACACTGAAGCTTTCTTT. This encodes CASSLQAFQNTEAFF. V gene TRBV5-1 combines with J gene TRBJ1-1, with D perhaps matching TRBD1 (5 bases). CDR1 is SGHRS, CDR2 YFSETQ, per germline. The V gene lost 2 bases and the J gene lost 1 base, with 12 bases spanning the gap. The CDR3 is 15 amino acids. Drawing the rest from reference TRBV5-1 and TRBJ1-1, the complete variable domain is KAGVTQTPRYLIKTRGQQVTLSCSPISGHRSVSWYQQTPGQGLQFLFEYFSETQRNKGNFPGRFSGRQFSNSRSEMNVSTLELGDSALYLCASSLQAFQNTEAFFGQGTRLTVV.

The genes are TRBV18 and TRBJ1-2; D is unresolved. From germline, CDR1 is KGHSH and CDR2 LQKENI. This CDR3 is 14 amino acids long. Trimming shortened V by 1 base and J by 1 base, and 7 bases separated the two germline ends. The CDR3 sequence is CASSPQEFNYGYTF. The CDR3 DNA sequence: TGTGCCAGCTCACCACAGGAATTTAACTATGGCTACACCTTC.

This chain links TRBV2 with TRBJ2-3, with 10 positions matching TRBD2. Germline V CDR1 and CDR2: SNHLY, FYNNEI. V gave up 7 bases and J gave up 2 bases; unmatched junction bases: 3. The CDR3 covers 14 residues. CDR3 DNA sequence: TGTGCCAGCACCCTAGCGGGAGTCACAGATACGCAGTATTTT. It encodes CASTLAGVTDTQYF.

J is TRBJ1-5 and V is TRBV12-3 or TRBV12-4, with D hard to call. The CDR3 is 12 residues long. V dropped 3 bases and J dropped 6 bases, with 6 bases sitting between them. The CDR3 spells CASSFAAQPQHF. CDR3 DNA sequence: TGTGCCAGCAGTTTTGCAGCTCAGCCCCAGCATTTT.

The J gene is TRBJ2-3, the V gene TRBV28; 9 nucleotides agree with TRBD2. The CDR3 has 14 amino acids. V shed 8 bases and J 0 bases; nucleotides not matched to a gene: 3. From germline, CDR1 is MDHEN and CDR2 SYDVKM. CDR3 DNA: TGTGCCAGCCAGACTAGCGGCAGCACAGATACGCAGTATTTT. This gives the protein CASQTSGSTDTQYF.

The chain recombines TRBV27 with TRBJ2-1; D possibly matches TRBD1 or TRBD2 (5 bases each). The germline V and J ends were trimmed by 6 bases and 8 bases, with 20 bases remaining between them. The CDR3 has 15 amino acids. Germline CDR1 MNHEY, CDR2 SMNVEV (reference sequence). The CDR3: CASRGDIRGFDEQFF. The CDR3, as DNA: TGTGCCAGCAGGGGTGATATTCGGGGCTTTGATGAGCAGTTCTTC.

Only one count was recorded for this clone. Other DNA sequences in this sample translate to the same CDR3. DNA for the CDR3: TGTGCCACCAGCAGGGATCAGGGAGACGGAAACACCATATATTTT. This translates into CATSRDQGDGNTIYF. The chain uses TRBV15 and TRBJ1-3; D is perhaps TRBD1 (5 bases). The CDR3 has 15 amino acids. The V end lost 3 bases, the J end lost 4 bases, and 13 bases lay between the germline ends. The germline V gene encodes CDR1 LNHNV and CDR2 YYDKDF (reference sequence).

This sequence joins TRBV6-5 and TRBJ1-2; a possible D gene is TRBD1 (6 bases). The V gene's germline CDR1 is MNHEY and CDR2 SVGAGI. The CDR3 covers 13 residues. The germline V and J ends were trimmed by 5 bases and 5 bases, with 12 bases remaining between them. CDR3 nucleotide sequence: TGTGCCAGCAGTATTGGACAGTTTTATGGCTACACCTTC. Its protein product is CASSIGQFYGYTF.